This paragraph reports one T cell receptor (beta chain). Its matching antigen is unknown. This entry belongs to a study of cytomegalovirus exposure and HLA in healthy donors. Findings and limits, study-wide: As was reported, the classifier diagnosed cytomegalovirus status with high specificity and sensitivity. The sole available immune exposure information was CMV serostatus. Prior analysis indicated that the majority of TCR beta V segments exhibited productivity approximately 90% or approximately 30% of the time.

With 60 Vbeta and 13 Jbeta primers, the PCR was carried out. Here immunoSEQ multiplex PCR was the method, and the copy in TCRdb shows in-frame clones only, minus some. The sample contains some 120,000 clones, approximately 78% of which appear only once. This CDR3 is 14 amino acids long. The V segment lost 6 bases and the J segment 4 bases; nucleotides outside the gene matches: 6. Germline V CDR1 and CDR2: SGHTA, FQGNSA. This TCR was recovered from a man aged 35 to 55 in good health and CMV-seronegative. The sample comprised PBMCs. This chain connects TRBV7-2 to TRBJ2-7, with TRBD1 identical over 10 bases. This chain's CDR3 is CASSSGQGFYEQYF. CDR3 nucleotides: TGTGCCAGCAGTTCGGGACAGGGGTTTTACGAGCAGTACTTC.